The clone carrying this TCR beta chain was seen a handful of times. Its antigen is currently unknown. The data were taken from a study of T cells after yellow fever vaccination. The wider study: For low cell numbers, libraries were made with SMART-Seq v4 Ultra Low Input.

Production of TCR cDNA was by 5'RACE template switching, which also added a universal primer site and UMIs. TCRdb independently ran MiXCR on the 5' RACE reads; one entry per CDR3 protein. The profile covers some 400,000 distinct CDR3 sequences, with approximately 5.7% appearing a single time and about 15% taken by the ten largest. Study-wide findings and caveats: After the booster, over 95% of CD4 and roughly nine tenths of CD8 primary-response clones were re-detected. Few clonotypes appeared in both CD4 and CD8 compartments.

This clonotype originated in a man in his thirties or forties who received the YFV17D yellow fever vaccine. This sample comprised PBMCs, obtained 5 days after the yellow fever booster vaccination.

Here the CDR3 DNA reads TGCGCCAGCAGCTTGCCGGGAGGGAACACAGATACGCAGTATTTT. Translation gives CASSLPGGNTDTQYF. The rearrangement links TRBV5-1 to TRBJ2-3; 8 nucleotides agree with TRBD2. CDR3 length: 15 amino acids. The V gene's germline CDR1 is SGHRS and CDR2 YFSETQ. The junction had 3 bases not matched to a gene; V was cut back by 1 base and J by 2 bases.